These 2 T cell receptor beta chains originate from one sample sequenced in a study of T cell responses to AZD1222 COVID-19 vaccine. Sequencing was performed with immunoSEQ multiplex PCR; in TCRdb, only in-frame clones are kept and a portion is missing. The table shows around 100,000 clones, with approximately 93% occurring only once. The input for sequencing was peripheral blood, taken on day 0 of AZD1222 vaccination. These receptors all come from an adult in good health.

The V and J genes are TRBV19 and TRBJ1-1; TRBD1 is a possible D gene (5 bases). This CDR3 contains 16 residues. The germline gives CDR1 LNHDA, CDR2 SQIVND (reference sequence). The V end was cut by 0 bases, the J end by 3 bases, with 14 bases between. The DNA for the CDR3 is TGTGCCAGTAGTATAGATGGGGGACGCGGGTACACTGAAGCTTTCTTT. Encoded protein: CASSIDGGRGYTEAFF. The variable domain in full, with the rest retrieved from reference TRBV19 and TRBJ1-1, is DGGITQSPKYLFRKEGQNVTLSCEQNLNHDAMYWYRQDPGQGLRLIYYSQIVNDFQKGDIAEGYSVSREKKESFPLTVTSAQKNPTAFYLCASSIDGGRGYTEAFFGQGTRLTVV.

V usage is TRBV6-5 and J usage is TRBJ2-7; 7 bases fit TRBD1. V lost 2 bases to trimming and J lost 9 bases; unmatched junction nucleotides: 10. CDR3 length: 14 residues. Germline assignment: CDR1 MNHEY and CDR2 SVGAGI. CDR3: CASSYTKTGSVQYF. In DNA form, the CDR3 reads TGTGCCAGCAGTTACACTAAGACAGGGTCGGTGCAGTACTTC.